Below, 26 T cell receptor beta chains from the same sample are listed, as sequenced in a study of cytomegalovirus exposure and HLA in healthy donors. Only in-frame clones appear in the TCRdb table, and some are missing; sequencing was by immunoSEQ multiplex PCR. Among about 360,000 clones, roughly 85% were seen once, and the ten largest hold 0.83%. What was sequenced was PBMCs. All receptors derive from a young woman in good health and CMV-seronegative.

The CDR3 DNA reads as TGTGCCAGCAGGAATAGCGGGGGGACCTACAATGAGCAGTTCTTC. Protein product: CASRNSGGTYNEQFF. The rearrangement links TRBV11-2 to TRBJ2-1, with 10 bases that match TRBD2. V gave up 6 bases and J gave up 2 bases; unmatched junction bases: 4. Germline CDR1 reads SGHAT; CDR2 reads FQNNGV. The CDR3 is 15 amino acids.

CDR3 sequence: CASSPQRRFRQVASEQYF. The CDR3 DNA reads as TGTGCCAGCAGTCCCCAACGAAGATTTCGACAGGTGGCGAGTGAGCAGTACTTC. This chain uses TRBV28 with TRBJ2-7; a possible D gene is TRBD1 (6 bases). Germline V CDR1 and CDR2: MDHEN, SYDVKM. CDR3 length: 18 residues. Trimming pared 5 bases from V and 7 bases from J, leaving 30 bases between. The complete variable domain, with remaining parts taken from reference TRBV28 and TRBJ2-7, reads DVKVTQSSRYLVKRTGEKVFLECVQDMDHENMFWYRQDPGLGLRLIYFSYDVKMKEKGDIPEGYSVSREKKERFSLILESASTNQTSMYLCASSPQRRFRQVASEQYFGPGTRLTVT.

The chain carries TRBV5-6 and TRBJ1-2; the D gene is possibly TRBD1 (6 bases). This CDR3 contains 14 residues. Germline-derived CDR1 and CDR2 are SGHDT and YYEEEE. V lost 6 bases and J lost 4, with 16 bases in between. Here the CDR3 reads CASTITGPSYGYTF. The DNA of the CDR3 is TGTGCCAGCACCATCACAGGGCCATCCTATGGCTACACCTTC.

The CDR3: CASSYSPSGVQETQYF. In DNA, the CDR3 is TGTGCCAGCAGTTACTCGCCTAGCGGGGTTCAAGAGACCCAGTACTTC. V gene TRBV6-5 combines with J gene TRBJ2-5; 9 bases are shared with TRBD2. V dropped 0 bases and J dropped 2; count of bases not matched to a gene: 4. There are 16 residues in the CDR3. CDR1 is MNHEY, CDR2 SVGAGI, per germline.

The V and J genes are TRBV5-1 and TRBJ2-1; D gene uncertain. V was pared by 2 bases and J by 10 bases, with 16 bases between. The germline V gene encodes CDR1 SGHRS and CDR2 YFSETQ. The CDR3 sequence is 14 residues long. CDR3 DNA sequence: TGCGCCAGCAGCTTAATAGCCGCCCAGCGAGAGCAGTTCTTC. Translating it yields CASSLIAAQREQFF.

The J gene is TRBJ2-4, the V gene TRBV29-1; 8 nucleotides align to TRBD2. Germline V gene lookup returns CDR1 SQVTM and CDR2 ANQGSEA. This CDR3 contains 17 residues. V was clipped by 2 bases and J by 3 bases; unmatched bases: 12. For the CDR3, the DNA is TGCAGCGTTGAAAGGCGTGTTAGCGGGGTGGGCAAAAACATTCAGTACTTC. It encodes CSVERRVSGVGKNIQYF.

The CDR3 reads CASSLGRGTNTGELFF. CDR3 DNA: TGTGCCAGCAGCCTCGGACGGGGAACGAACACCGGGGAGCTGTTTTTT. The rearrangement joins TRBV11-2 to TRBJ2-2; a possible D gene is TRBD2 (5 bases). CDR1 and CDR2 from the germline V gene are SGHAT and FQNNGV. The CDR3 sequence is 16 residues long. Trimming removed 5 bases at V and 0 bases at J, with 13 bases between.

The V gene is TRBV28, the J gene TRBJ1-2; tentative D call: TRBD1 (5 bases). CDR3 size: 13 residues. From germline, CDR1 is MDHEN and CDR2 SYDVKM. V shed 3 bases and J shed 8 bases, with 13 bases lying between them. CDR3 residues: CASSLYQGGGYTF. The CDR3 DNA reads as TGTGCCAGCAGTTTGTATCAGGGAGGCGGCTACACCTTC.

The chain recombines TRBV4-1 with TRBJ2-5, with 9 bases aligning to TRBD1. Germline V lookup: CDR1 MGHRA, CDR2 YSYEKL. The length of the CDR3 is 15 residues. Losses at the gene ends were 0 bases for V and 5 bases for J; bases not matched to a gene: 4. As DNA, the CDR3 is TGCGCCAGCAGCCAAGAGGGCGGACAGGGGGAGACCCAGTACTTC. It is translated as CASSQEGGQGETQYF.

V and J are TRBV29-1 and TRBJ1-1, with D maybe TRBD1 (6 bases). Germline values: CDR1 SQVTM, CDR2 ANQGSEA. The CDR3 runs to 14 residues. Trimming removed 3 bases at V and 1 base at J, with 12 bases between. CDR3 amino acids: CSVEGAQGNTEAFF. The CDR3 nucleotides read TGCAGCGTTGAGGGGGCTCAGGGGAACACTGAAGCTTTCTTT.

CDR3 DNA sequence: TGTGCCAGCAGGGGACTAGCGGTCTACAATGAGCAGTTCTTC. Residues: CASRGLAVYNEQFF. This chain uses TRBV2 with TRBJ2-1; 11 bases are shared with TRBD2. Germline CDR1 reads SNHLY; CDR2 reads FYNNEI. V lost 6 bases, J lost 3 bases, and 1 base stayed unmatched. The CDR3 sequence is 14 residues long.

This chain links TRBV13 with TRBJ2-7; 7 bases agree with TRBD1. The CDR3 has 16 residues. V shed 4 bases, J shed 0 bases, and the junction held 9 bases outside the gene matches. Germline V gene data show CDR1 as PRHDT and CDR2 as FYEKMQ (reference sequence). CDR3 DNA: TGTGCCAGCAGCTCTTTGAAGAGGGGGCCCTCCTACGAGCAGTACTTC. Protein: CASSSLKRGPSYEQYF. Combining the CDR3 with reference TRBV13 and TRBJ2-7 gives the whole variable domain AAGVIQSPRHLIKEKRETATLKCYPIPRHDTVYWYQQGPGQDPQFLISFYEKMQSDKGSIPDRFSAQQFSDYHSELNMSSLELGDSALYFCASSSLKRGPSYEQYFGPGTRLTVT.

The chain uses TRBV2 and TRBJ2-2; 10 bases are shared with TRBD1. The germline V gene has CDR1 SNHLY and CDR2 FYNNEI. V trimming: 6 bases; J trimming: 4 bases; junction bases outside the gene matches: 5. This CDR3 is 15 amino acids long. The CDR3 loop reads CASRGGTGVTGELFF. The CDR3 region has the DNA TGTGCCAGCAGGGGAGGGACAGGGGTCACCGGGGAGCTGTTTTTT. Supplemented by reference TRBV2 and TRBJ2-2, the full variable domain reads EPEVTQTPSHQVTQMGQEVILRCVPISNHLYFYWYRQILGQKVEFLVSFYNNEISEKSEIFDDQFSVERPDGSNFTLKIRSTKLEDSAMYFCASRGGTGVTGELFFGEGSRLTVL.

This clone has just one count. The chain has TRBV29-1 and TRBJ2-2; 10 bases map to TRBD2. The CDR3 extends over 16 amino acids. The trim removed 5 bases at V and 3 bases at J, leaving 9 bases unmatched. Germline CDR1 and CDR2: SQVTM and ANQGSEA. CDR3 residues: CSVLGLASKHTGELFF. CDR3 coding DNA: TGCAGCGTTTTGGGACTAGCGAGCAAACACACCGGGGAGCTGTTTTTT.

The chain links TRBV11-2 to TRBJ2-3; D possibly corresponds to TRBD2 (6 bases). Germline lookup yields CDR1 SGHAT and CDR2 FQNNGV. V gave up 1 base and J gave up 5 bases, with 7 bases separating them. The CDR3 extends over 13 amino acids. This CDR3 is CASSLGRGDTQYF. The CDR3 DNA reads TGTGCCAGCAGCTTAGGGAGGGGAGATACGCAGTATTTT. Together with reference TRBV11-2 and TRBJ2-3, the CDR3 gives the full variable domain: EAGVAQSPRYKIIEKRQSVAFWCNPISGHATLYWYQQILGQGPKLLIQFQNNGVVDDSQLPKDRFSAERLKGVDSTLKIQPAKLEDSAVYLCASSLGRGDTQYFGPGTRLTVL.

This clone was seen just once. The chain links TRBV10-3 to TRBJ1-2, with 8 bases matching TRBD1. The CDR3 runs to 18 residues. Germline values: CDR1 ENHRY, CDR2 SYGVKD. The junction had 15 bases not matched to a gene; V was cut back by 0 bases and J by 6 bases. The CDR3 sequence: CAISESRDRQDWIDGYTF. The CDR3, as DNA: TGTGCCATCAGTGAGTCGAGGGACAGGCAAGATTGGATAGATGGCTACACCTTC.

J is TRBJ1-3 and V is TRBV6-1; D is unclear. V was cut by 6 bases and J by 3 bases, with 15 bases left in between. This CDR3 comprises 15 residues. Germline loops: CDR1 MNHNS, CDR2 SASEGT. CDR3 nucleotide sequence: TGTGCCAGCAGAGCGGTCGGGCGGGGTGGAAACACCATATATTTT. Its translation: CASRAVGRGGNTIYF.

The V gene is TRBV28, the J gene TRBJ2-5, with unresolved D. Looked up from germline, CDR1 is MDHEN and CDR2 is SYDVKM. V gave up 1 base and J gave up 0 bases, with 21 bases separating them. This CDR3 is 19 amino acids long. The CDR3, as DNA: TGTGCCAGCAGTTTATCCCGACGTTATGTAGGAGAGTACCAAGAGACCCAGTACTTC. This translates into CASSLSRRYVGEYQETQYF. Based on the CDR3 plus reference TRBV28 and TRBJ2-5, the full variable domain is DVKVTQSSRYLVKRTGEKVFLECVQDMDHENMFWYRQDPGLGLRLIYFSYDVKMKEKGDIPEGYSVSREKKERFSLILESASTNQTSMYLCASSLSRRYVGEYQETQYFGPGTRLLVL.

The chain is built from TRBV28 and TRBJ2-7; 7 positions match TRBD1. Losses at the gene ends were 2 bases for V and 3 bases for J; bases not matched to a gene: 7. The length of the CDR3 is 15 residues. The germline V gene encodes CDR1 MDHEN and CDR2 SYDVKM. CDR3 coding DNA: TGTGCCAGCAGTTTACTTTTCCGGGACAGCTACGAGCAGTACTTC. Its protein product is CASSLLFRDSYEQYF.

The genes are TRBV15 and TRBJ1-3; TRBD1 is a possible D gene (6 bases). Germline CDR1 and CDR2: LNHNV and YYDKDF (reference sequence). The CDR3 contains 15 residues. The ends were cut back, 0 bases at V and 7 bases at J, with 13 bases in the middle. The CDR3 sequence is CATSREQGFGNTIYF. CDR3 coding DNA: TGTGCCACCAGCAGAGAACAGGGATTTGGGAACACCATATATTTT.

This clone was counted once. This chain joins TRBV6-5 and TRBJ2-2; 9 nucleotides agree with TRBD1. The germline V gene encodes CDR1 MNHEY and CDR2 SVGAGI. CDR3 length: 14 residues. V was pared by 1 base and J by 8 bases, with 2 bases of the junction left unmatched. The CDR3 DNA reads TGTGCCAGCAGTTACTTACAGGGGGCTGGGGAGCTGTTTTTT. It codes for CASSYLQGAGELFF.

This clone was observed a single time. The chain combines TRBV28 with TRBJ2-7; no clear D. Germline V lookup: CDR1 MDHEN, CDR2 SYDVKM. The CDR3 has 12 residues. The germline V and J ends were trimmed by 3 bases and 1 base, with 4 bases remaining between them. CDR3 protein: CASSFLSYEQYF. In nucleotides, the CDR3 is TGTGCCAGCAGTTTCCTATCCTACGAGCAGTACTTC.

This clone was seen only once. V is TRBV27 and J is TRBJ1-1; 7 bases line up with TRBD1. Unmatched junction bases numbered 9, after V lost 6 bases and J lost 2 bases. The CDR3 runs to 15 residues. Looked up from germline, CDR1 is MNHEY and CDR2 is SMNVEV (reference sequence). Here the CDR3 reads CASRLAGTVNTEAFF. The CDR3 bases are TGTGCCAGCAGACTCGCAGGGACAGTCAACACTGAAGCTTTCTTT.

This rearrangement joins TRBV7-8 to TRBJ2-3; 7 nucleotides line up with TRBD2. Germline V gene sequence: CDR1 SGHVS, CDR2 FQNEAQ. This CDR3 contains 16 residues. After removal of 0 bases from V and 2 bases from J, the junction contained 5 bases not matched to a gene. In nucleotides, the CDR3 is TGTGCCAGCAGCTTAGCGGGAGGGTCCCCCACAGATACGCAGTATTTT. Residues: CASSLAGGSPTDTQYF.

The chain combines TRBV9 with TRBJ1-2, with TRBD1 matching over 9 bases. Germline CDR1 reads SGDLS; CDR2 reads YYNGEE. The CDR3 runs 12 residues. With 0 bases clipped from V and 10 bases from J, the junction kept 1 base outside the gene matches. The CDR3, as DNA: TGTGCCAGCAGCGTAGGACAGGGGGTCTACACCTTC. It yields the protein CASSVGQGVYTF. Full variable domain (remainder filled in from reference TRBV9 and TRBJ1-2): DSGVTQTPKHLITATGQRVTLRCSPRSGDLSVYWYQQSLDQGLQFLIQYYNGEERAKGNILERFSAQQFPDLHSELNLSSLELGDSALYFCASSVGQGVYTFGSGTRLTVV.

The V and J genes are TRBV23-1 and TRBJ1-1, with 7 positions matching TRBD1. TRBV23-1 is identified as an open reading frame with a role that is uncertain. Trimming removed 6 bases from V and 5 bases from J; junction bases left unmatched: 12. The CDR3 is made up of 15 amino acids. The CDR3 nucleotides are TGCGCCAGCAGCCCACCATACAGGGGAAGTACTGAAGCTTTCTTT. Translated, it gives CASSPPYRGSTEAFF.